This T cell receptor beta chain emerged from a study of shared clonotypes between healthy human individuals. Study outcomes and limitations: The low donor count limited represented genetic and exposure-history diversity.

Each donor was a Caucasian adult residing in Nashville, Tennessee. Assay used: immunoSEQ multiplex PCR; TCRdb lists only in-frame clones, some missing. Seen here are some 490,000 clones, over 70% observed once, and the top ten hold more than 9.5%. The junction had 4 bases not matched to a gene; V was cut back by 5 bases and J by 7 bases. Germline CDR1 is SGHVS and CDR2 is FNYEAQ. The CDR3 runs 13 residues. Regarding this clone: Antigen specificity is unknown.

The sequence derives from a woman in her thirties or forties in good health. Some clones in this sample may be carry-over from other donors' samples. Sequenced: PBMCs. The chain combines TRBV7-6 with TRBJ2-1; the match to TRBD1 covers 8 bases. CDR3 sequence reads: CASSTDRENEQFF. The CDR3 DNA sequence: TGTGCCAGCAGCACGGACAGGGAAAATGAGCAGTTCTTC.